Below, 15 T cell receptor beta chains from the same sample are listed, as sequenced in a study of T cell repertoires in cytomegalovirus infection. One entry per CDR3 protein, called by TCRdb with MiXCR from the reads. The table has about 240,000 distinct CDR3 sequences, around an eighth seen once. Sequenced input: PBMCs. The receptor set was obtained from a human donor in good health (CMV status not recorded). Some clones in this sample may be carry-over from other donors' samples.

This clonotype was recorded at least ten times. The rearrangement links TRBV10-3 to TRBJ2-7, with 12 bases fitting TRBD1. V trimming: 5 bases; J trimming: 5 bases; junction bases outside the gene matches: 10. Germline V CDR1 and CDR2: ENHRY, SYGVKD. This CDR3 spans 16 amino acids. CDR3 in amino acids: CAISMNSGTGGDEQYF. The DNA for the CDR3 is TGTGCCATCAGTATGAACTCCGGGACAGGGGGCGACGAGCAGTACTTC.

This clonotype was counted at least ten times. V gene TRBV7-9 combines with J gene TRBJ1-5; TRBD1 might be the D (5 bases). The CDR3 sequence is 14 residues long. V lost 5 bases and J 3 bases, leaving 11 bases between the germline ends. Germline V gene lookup returns CDR1 SEHNR and CDR2 FQNEAQ (reference sequence). The CDR3 nucleotides are TGTGCCAGCAGCAGCGGGACGGACAATCAGCCCCAGCATTTT. Translated: CASSSGTDNQPQHF. Drawing the rest from reference TRBV7-9 and TRBJ1-5, the complete variable domain is DTGVSQNPRHKITKRGQNVTFRCDPISEHNRLYWYRQTLGQGPEFLTYFQNEAQLEKSRLLSDRFSAERPKGSFSTLEIQRTEQGDSAMYLCASSSGTDNQPQHFGDGTRLSIL.

This clonotype was counted between two and nine times. This chain joins TRBV14 and TRBJ1-1, with D hard to call. V was shortened by 2 bases and J by 6 bases, with 13 bases between the two germline ends. The CDR3 spans 14 residues. From germline, CDR1 is SGHDN and CDR2 FVKESK. CDR3 DNA sequence: TGTGCCAGCAGCCAAATAGGGTTAATGGCTGAAGCTTTCTTT. Encoded protein: CASSQIGLMAEAFF.

This clonotype was counted many times. The V call is TRBV7-2, the J call TRBJ2-3; TRBD1 matches 8 bases. V dropped 3 bases and J dropped 3; count of bases not matched to a gene: 2. CDR1 is SGHTA, CDR2 FQGNSA, per germline. This CDR3 is built from 14 residues. The CDR3 reads CASSFDRGTDTQYF. CDR3 nucleotide sequence: TGTGCCAGCAGCTTTGACAGGGGTACAGATACGCAGTATTTT.

In its sample, this clonotype was seen many times. The rearrangement uses TRBV7-3 and TRBJ2-7; tentative D call: TRBD1 (5 bases). V lost 5 bases and J lost 2, with 10 bases in between. The CDR3 consists of 13 residues. Germline V gives CDR1 SGHTA, CDR2 FQGTGA. CDR3 residues: CASSVGPPYEQYF. The CDR3 region has the DNA TGTGCCAGCAGCGTGGGGCCGCCCTACGAGCAGTACTTC.

In this sample, this clonotype turned up many times. V and J are TRBV12-3 or TRBV12-4 and TRBJ2-1; 13 positions match TRBD2. This CDR3 has 15 residues. The junction had 14 bases not matched to a gene; V was cut back by 5 bases and J by 16 bases. The CDR3 protein is CASSPVGTSGASGFF. CDR3 coding DNA: TGTGCCAGCAGTCCCGTAGGGACTAGCGGGGCGTCGGGTTTCTTC.

The genes are TRBV12-5 and TRBJ2-5; D might be TRBD1 or TRBD2, each matching 5 bases. The CDR3 has 14 amino acids. The germline V and J ends were trimmed by 5 bases and 4 bases, with 14 bases remaining between them. CDR1 and CDR2 from the germline V gene are LGHNT and FRNRAP. The CDR3 sequence: CASGLGTGGETQYF. The DNA for the CDR3 is TGTGCTAGTGGTCTCGGGACCGGAGGAGAGACCCAGTACTTC.

At least ten counts were recorded for this clonotype. J is TRBJ2-7 and V is TRBV12-3 or TRBV12-4; D might be TRBD1 (6 bases). V dropped 3 bases and J dropped 5 bases, with 14 bases sitting between them. The CDR3 runs 14 residues. CDR3: CASSFSRTEDEQYF. CDR3 DNA sequence: TGTGCCAGCAGTTTTAGTAGGACAGAGGACGAGCAGTACTTC.

The V call is TRBV14, the J call TRBJ2-2, with D perhaps matching TRBD2 (5 bases). The CDR3 loop spans 16 amino acids. Deletions cut 4 bases from V and 4 bases from J, with 16 bases between. Germline lookup yields CDR1 SGHDN and CDR2 FVKESK. CDR3 region: CASSLRRRTSTGELFF. The CDR3, as DNA: TGTGCCAGCAGCCTACGACGGAGGACGAGCACCGGGGAGCTGTTTTTT.

This clonotype was seen repeatedly, ten times or more. DNA of the CDR3: TGCGCCAGCAGCTTGGACAGGGGGCCGGTAGGCTACACCTTC. It yields the protein CASSLDRGPVGYTF. The chain uses TRBV5-1 and TRBJ1-2, with 9 positions matching TRBD1. Germline V gene data show CDR1 as SGHRS and CDR2 as YFSETQ. This CDR3 region has 14 residues. Unmatched junction bases numbered 5, after V lost 0 bases and J lost 8 bases.

The chain is built from TRBV29-1 and TRBJ2-3, with 10 bases that match TRBD2. This CDR3 is built from 16 residues. The V segment lost 5 bases and the J segment 0 bases; nucleotides outside the gene matches: 8. CDR1 SQVTM and CDR2 ANQGSEA come from the germline V gene. CDR3 DNA sequence: TGCAGCGTTACCTTCGGACTAGCGGCTAGCACAGATACGCAGTATTTT. Translation gives CSVTFGLAASTDTQYF.

This CDR3 is CASSSIPGQGLYEQYF. The CDR3 DNA sequence: TGTGCCAGCAGTTCGATCCCGGGACAGGGGTTGTACGAGCAGTACTTC. The rearrangement links TRBV28 to TRBJ2-7; 10 bases are a match to TRBD1. CDR1 and CDR2 (germline): MDHEN, SYDVKM. J lost 4 bases, V lost 4 bases, and 10 bases had no gene match. This CDR3 region has 16 residues.

This clonotype appeared a few times. This chain connects TRBV5-4 to TRBJ1-1; 8 bases line up with TRBD1. The CDR3 covers 15 residues. Trimming removed 3 bases from V and 4 bases from J; junction bases left unmatched: 8. Germline CDR1 reads SGHNT; CDR2 reads YYREEE (reference sequence). CDR3 amino acids: CASSSQGAEGTEAFF. In nucleotides, the CDR3 is TGTGCCAGCAGCTCCCAGGGGGCCGAGGGCACTGAAGCTTTCTTT.

As DNA, the CDR3 is TGTGCCAGTTCCCCGGGACAAACAGATACGCAGTATTTT. Amino acid sequence: CASSPGQTDTQYF. The rearrangement links TRBV19 to TRBJ2-3, with D maybe TRBD1 (6 bases). The CDR3 covers 13 residues. Trimming left V 8 bases short and J 3 bases short, with 12 bases between. From germline, CDR1 is LNHDA and CDR2 SQIVND (reference sequence).

This clonotype has at least ten counts. This rearrangement joins TRBV20-1 to TRBJ2-3; a possible D gene is TRBD2 (5 bases). Deletions cut 3 bases from V and 2 bases from J, with 6 bases between. The CDR3 has 12 amino acids. Germline CDR1 is DFQATT and CDR2 is SNEGSKA (reference sequence). The CDR3 bases are TGCAGTGCTAGCGGGAACACAGATACGCAGTATTTT. This encodes CSASGNTDTQYF.